What follows describes a single T cell receptor (beta chain). Its antigen is not known. This entry comes from a study of T cell repertoires in cytomegalovirus infection. Study-level information: Researchers turned to recently identified HLA-C-restricted CMV epitopes as well as well-studied HLA-B-restricted ones. Public TCR beta signatures provided an indication of both CMV infection and a matching HLA type.

TCRdb reanalysed the reads using MiXCR and keeps one entry per CDR3 protein. The table lists about 51,000 distinct CDR3 sequences, about a fifth of them singletons. CDR1 and CDR2 (germline): MDHEN, SYDVKM. The CDR3 extends over 14 amino acids. With V trimmed by 5 bases and J by 0 bases, 2 bases remained unmatched. Sequences were derived from CD8+ T cells from cultured PBMCs, sampled from culture after CMV antigen stimulation. The clonotype comes from a human donor in good health (CMV status not recorded). Some clones in this sample may be carry-over from other donors' samples. The rearrangement joins TRBV28 to TRBJ2-3, with 7 bases aligning to TRBD1. The CDR3 here is CASSMGQSTDTQYF. The DNA for the CDR3 is TGTGCCAGCAGTATGGGACAGAGCACAGATACGCAGTATTTT.